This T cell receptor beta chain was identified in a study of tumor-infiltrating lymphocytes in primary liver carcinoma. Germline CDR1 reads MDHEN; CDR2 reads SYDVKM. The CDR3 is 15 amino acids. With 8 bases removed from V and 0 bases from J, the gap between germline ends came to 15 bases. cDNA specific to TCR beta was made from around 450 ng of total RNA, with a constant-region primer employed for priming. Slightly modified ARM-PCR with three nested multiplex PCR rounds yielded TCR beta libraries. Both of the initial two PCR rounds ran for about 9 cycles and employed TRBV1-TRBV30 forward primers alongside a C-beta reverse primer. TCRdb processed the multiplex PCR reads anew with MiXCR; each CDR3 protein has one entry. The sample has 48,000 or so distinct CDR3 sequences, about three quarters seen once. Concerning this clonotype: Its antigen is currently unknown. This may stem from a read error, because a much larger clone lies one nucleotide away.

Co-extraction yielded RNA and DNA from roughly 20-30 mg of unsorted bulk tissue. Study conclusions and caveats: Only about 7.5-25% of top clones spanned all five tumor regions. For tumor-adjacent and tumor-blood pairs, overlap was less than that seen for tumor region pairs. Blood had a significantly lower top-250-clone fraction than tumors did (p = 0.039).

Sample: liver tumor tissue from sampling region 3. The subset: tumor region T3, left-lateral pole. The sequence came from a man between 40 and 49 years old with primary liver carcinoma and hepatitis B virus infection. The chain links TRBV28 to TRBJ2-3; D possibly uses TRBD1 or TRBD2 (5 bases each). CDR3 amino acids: CASGHRDVSTDTQYF. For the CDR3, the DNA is TGTGCCAGCGGTCACCGGGACGTTAGCACAGATACGCAGTATTTT.